The 18 T cell receptor beta chains below all came from one sample that was sequenced in a study of CD8 T cells in ankylosing spondylitis. Study observations and caveats: Seemingly distinctive of ankylosing spondylitis blood was a TCR beta motif formed by eight highly homologous variants.

No antigen has been identified for these receptors. TCRdb reanalysed the 5' RACE reads using MiXCR and keeps one entry per CDR3 protein. This sample has around 440,000 distinct CDR3 sequences; 15% to 20% occur once, and the top ten carry approximately 0.93%. The specimen sequenced was blood, either unsorted or a sorted T cell fraction (not recorded which). The receptors originated from a male donor with ankylosing spondylitis.

In its sample, this clonotype was seen a few times. The chain has TRBV12-3 or TRBV12-4 and TRBJ1-1, with TRBD1 identical over 9 bases. Trimming removed 4 bases from V and 0 bases from J; junction bases left unmatched: 0. The CDR3 spans 14 residues. CDR3 nucleotides: TGTGCCAGCAGTTGGACAGGGGTGAACACTGAAGCTTTCTTT. It translates to CASSWTGVNTEAFF.

This clonotype was detected a few times. This chain links TRBV4-1 with TRBJ2-1; 8 nucleotides line up with TRBD2. The CDR3 has 15 residues. The J segment lost 8 bases and the V segment lost 1 base, leaving 7 bases of the junction unmatched. Germline lookup yields CDR1 MGHRA and CDR2 YSYEKL. The CDR3 nucleotides are TGCGCCAGCAGCCAAGGGCCAGCGGGAGTGGATGAGCAGTTCTTC. Amino acids: CASSQGPAGVDEQFF.

The chain couples TRBV7-9 to TRBJ2-3; 11 bases match TRBD2. Germline trimming cut 6 bases from V and 1 base from J; bases unmatched to any gene: 6. Germline lookup yields CDR1 SEHNR and CDR2 FQNEAQ (reference sequence). The CDR3 consists of 16 residues. CDR3 protein: CASSPLAGAGTDTQYF. CDR3 bases: TGTGCCAGCAGTCCACTAGCGGGGGCTGGCACAGATACGCAGTATTTT.

The gene calls are TRBV5-1 and TRBJ1-1; D gene ambiguous. Germline-derived CDR1 and CDR2 are SGHRS and YFSETQ. This CDR3 is 15 amino acids long. V was shortened by 4 bases and J by 2 bases, with 15 bases between the two germline ends. DNA for the CDR3: TGCGCCAGCAGCCTCAAGGGCCCCGGCAACACTGAAGCTTTCTTT. This sequence encodes CASSLKGPGNTEAFF. Full variable domain (rest looked up from reference TRBV5-1 and TRBJ1-1): KAGVTQTPRYLIKTRGQQVTLSCSPISGHRSVSWYQQTPGQGLQFLFEYFSETQRNKGNFPGRFSGRQFSNSRSEMNVSTLELGDSALYLCASSLKGPGNTEAFFGQGTRLTVV.

This chain joins TRBV6-6 and TRBJ2-7; 10 bases are shared with TRBD2. This CDR3 is 13 amino acids long. Germline loops: CDR1 MNHNY, CDR2 SVGAGI (reference sequence). Trimming at V came to 5 bases and at J to 5 bases, leaving 3 bases not matched to a gene. CDR3 sequence (DNA): TGTGCCAGCAGTGGGGGACTAGCGAACGAGCAGTACTTC. Amino acid sequence: CASSGGLANEQYF.

This clonotype was recorded a few times. J is TRBJ2-3 and V is TRBV6-1; possible D gene TRBD1, 6 bases. CDR3 length: 14 residues. V dropped 7 bases and J dropped 5 bases, with 16 bases sitting between them. CDR1 is MNHNS, CDR2 SASEGT, per germline. The CDR3: CASTPRLGGDTQYF. The CDR3 DNA follows: TGTGCCAGCACTCCGAGGCTAGGGGGAGATACGCAGTATTTT.

This clonotype has at least ten counts. The chain recombines TRBV5-6 with TRBJ2-7, with 9 bases aligning to TRBD2. Germline loops: CDR1 SGHDT, CDR2 YYEEEE. Trimming removed 1 base from V and 1 base from J; junction bases left unmatched: 3. The CDR3 has 15 amino acids. CDR3 nucleotide sequence: TGTGCCAGCAGCTTGATTAGCGGGGGTTCCTACGAGCAGTACTTC. Translating gives CASSLISGGSYEQYF. Together with reference TRBV5-6 and TRBJ2-7, the CDR3 gives the full variable domain: DAGVTQSPTHLIKTRGQQVTLRCSPKSGHDTVSWYQQALGQGPQFIFQYYEEEERQRGNFPDRFSGHQFPNYSSELNVNALLLGDSALYLCASSLISGGSYEQYFGPGTRLTVT.

The chain employs TRBV20-1 and TRBJ1-3, with D maybe TRBD1 (5 bases). The CDR3 spans 13 residues. Trimming left V 3 bases short and J 2 bases short, with 8 bases between. Germline V gene sequence: CDR1 DFQATT, CDR2 SNEGSKA (reference sequence). The CDR3, as DNA: TGCAGTGCTAGTCCCAGGGCTGGAAACACCATATATTTT. It specifies CSASPRAGNTIYF.

The chain uses TRBV20-1 and TRBJ2-3; 13 bases map to TRBD2. The V gene end was trimmed by 4 bases and the J gene end by 3 bases; junction bases not matched to a gene: 4. CDR3 size: 15 residues. Germline V gene lookup returns CDR1 DFQATT and CDR2 SNEGSKA (reference sequence). The CDR3 region has the DNA TGCAGTGCTACCTGGACTAGCGGGAGAACAGATACGCAGTATTTT. It encodes CSATWTSGRTDTQYF.

This clonotype has a handful of counts. The rearrangement joins TRBV25-1 to TRBJ2-6, with D maybe TRBD2 (6 bases). V was clipped by 1 base and J by 2 bases, with 6 bases between them. The CDR3 extends over 15 amino acids. Germline CDR1 MGHDK, CDR2 SYGVNS. CDR3 sequence: CASSEWGAGANVLTF. CDR3 sequence (DNA): TGTGCCAGCAGTGAATGGGGGGCTGGGGCCAACGTCCTGACTTTC.

This clonotype was seen only a few times. CDR3 residues: CASSLSGQPNEKLFF. CDR3 sequence (DNA): TGTGCCAGCAGCTTATCGGGACAGCCTAATGAAAAACTGTTTTTT. This sequence joins TRBV7-2 and TRBJ1-4, with 7 bases identical to TRBD1. The CDR3 sequence is 15 residues long. J lost 3 bases, V lost 2 bases, and 3 bases had no gene match. Per the germline V gene, CDR1 is SGHTA and CDR2 is FQGNSA.

The CDR3 DNA is TGTGCCAGCAGCCCACAATTGGGGGTTGGCGGGGAGACCCAGTACTTC. Its translation is CASSPQLGVGGETQYF. The rearrangement links TRBV12-3 or TRBV12-4 to TRBJ2-5; possibly TRBD1 or TRBD2 for D (5 bases each). Trimming pared 6 bases from V and 5 bases from J, leaving 22 bases between. CDR3 length: 16 residues.

The table lists this clonotype with many counts. This sequence joins TRBV5-1 and TRBJ1-1; D is ambiguous. Germline V gene data show CDR1 as SGHRS and CDR2 as YFSETQ. The V gene lost 4 bases and the J gene lost 0 bases, with 22 bases spanning the gap. CDR3 length: 18 residues. The CDR3 loop is CASSPNRASLGLNTEAFF. CDR3 in DNA: TGCGCCAGCAGCCCAAATCGAGCCTCCCTGGGATTGAACACTGAAGCTTTCTTT.

This rearrangement joins TRBV19 to TRBJ2-7, with D maybe TRBD1 (5 bases). The CDR3 consists of 14 residues. CDR1 is LNHDA, CDR2 SQIVND, per germline (reference sequence). The germline V and J ends were trimmed by 3 bases and 7 bases, with 16 bases remaining between them. CDR3 protein: CASSIPDRLREQYF. The CDR3 nucleotides are TGTGCCAGTAGTATCCCTGACAGACTCAGGGAGCAGTACTTC.

This clonotype was detected ten times or more. This chain connects TRBV7-8 to TRBJ1-5; no clear D gene. Germline V gene lookup returns CDR1 SGHVS and CDR2 FQNEAQ. The CDR3 is 14 residues long. Trimming shortened V by 3 bases and J by 0 bases, and 6 bases separated the two germline ends. The CDR3 reads CASSFQISNQPQHF. The CDR3 DNA reads TGTGCCAGCAGCTTCCAAATTAGCAATCAGCCCCAGCATTTT.

V and J are TRBV27 and TRBJ2-3; 13 nucleotides line up with TRBD2. This CDR3 contains 17 residues. V shed 5 bases and J 1 base; nucleotides not matched to a gene: 6. The germline CDR1 and CDR2 sequences are MNHEY and SMNVEV (reference sequence). For the CDR3, the DNA is TGTGCCAGCAGTCCACCGGGACTAGCGGGACGCACAGATACGCAGTATTTT. Its translation is CASSPPGLAGRTDTQYF.

The V call is TRBV20-1, the J call TRBJ2-3; no reliable D call. Germline CDR1 and CDR2: DFQATT and SNEGSKA (reference sequence). This CDR3 has 14 amino acids. V shed 8 bases and J shed 3 bases, with 18 bases lying between them. The DNA for the CDR3 is TGCAGTTCCCTTGCGATCACGGGTACAGATACGCAGTATTTT. Translated: CSSLAITGTDTQYF.

This clonotype was detected many times. J is TRBJ2-7 and V is TRBV5-1; 10 bases agree with TRBD1. Germline CDR1 is SGHRS and CDR2 is YFSETQ. The CDR3 totals 15 residues. V gave up 6 bases and J gave up 3 bases; unmatched junction bases: 9. CDR3 protein: CASIRPGQGIYEQYF. In DNA, the CDR3 is TGCGCCAGCATTCGTCCGGGACAGGGGATCTACGAGCAGTACTTC.